The 4 T cell receptor beta chains reported below all come from one sample, sequenced in a study of long-term antiretroviral therapy in people with HIV. The assay used was immunoSEQ (version v3.0), run at survey level. Sequencing used immunoSEQ multiplex PCR; TCRdb keeps in-frame clones, though not all of them. Among 35,000 to 50,000 clones, roughly 86% were seen once, and the ten largest hold roughly 5%. The material sequenced was unsorted PBMCs, taken 0.1 years before starting antiretroviral therapy. The origin of the receptors is a woman in her fifties or sixties with HIV.

The CDR3 here is CASPTGTHSNQPQHF. The CDR3 DNA is TGTGCCAGCCCTACCGGGACACATAGCAATCAGCCCCAGCATTTT. This chain joins TRBV6-5 and TRBJ1-5; possible D gene TRBD1, 6 bases. The CDR3 is 15 residues long. Germline V gives CDR1 MNHEY, CDR2 SVGAGI. Trimming removed 8 bases at V and 0 bases at J, with 14 bases between.

In this sample, this clone turned up once. The genes are TRBV4-3 and TRBJ1-3; D is possibly TRBD1 (5 bases). This CDR3 has 16 amino acids. V lost 0 bases and J lost 0, with 9 bases in between. CDR1 LGHNA and CDR2 YSLEER come from the germline V gene. The CDR3 DNA is TGCGCCAGCAGCCAAGATTTAGGGACCTCTGGAAACACCATATATTTT. Protein: CASSQDLGTSGNTIYF.

The rearrangement links TRBV19 to TRBJ2-7; the D is unclear. The germline gives CDR1 LNHDA, CDR2 SQIVND (reference sequence). Trimming pared 3 bases from V and 5 bases from J, leaving 11 bases between. There are 13 residues in the CDR3. CDR3 DNA: TGTGCCAGTAGTATGCATGCAAACAACGAGCAGTACTTC. Amino acid sequence: CASSMHANNEQYF.

This chain links TRBV7-2 with TRBJ2-2; perhaps TRBD2 as D (5 bases). Germline V CDR1 and CDR2: SGHTA, FQGNSA. The CDR3 is 15 amino acids. Trimming stripped 5 bases from V and 4 bases from J, with 14 bases between. The CDR3 DNA is TGTGCCAGCAGCCCCCGGGGATTTGTCACCGGGGAGCTGTTTTTT. It specifies CASSPRGFVTGELFF.